The TCR beta chain under discussion was sequenced for a study of T cells in localized non-small cell lung cancer. Notes on the study in general: Clonality peaked in uninvolved adjacent lung rather than tumor.

A word on this clone: Its specificity is unknown.

Profiling relied on immunoSEQ multiplex PCR, and the TCRdb table lists in-frame clones only, not all of them. In the table there are roughly 72,000 clones, about 84% of which are singletons. The germline V and J ends were trimmed by 2 bases and 1 base, with 5 bases remaining between them. The CDR3 spans 13 residues. Germline V CDR1 and CDR2: MNHEY, SVGAGI. This receptor was obtained from a female donor aged 60 or older with stage I lung adenocarcinoma. Material: peripheral blood, obtained before any cancer treatment. The rearrangement links TRBV6-5 to TRBJ1-1, with unresolved D. CDR3 amino acids: CASSYGSNTEAFF. CDR3 coding DNA: TGTGCCAGCAGTTACGGATCGAACACTGAAGCTTTCTTT.